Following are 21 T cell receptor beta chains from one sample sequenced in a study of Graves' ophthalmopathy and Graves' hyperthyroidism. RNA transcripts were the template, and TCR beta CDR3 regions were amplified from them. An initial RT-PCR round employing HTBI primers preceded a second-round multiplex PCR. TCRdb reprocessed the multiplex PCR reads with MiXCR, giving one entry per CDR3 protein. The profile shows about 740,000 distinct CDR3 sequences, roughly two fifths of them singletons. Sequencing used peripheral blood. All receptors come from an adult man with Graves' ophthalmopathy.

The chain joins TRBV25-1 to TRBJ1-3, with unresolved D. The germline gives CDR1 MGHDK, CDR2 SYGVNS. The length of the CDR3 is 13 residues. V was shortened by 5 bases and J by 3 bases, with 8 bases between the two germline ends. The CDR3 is CASSLFLGNTIYF. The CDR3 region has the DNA TGTGCCAGCAGTCTCTTCCTTGGAAACACCATATATTTT.

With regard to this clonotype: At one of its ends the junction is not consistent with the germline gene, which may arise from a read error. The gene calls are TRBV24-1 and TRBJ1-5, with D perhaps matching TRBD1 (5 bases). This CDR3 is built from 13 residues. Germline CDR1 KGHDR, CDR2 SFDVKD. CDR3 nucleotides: TGTGCCAGCAGTTACGGGGACGAGCAGCCCCAGCATTTT. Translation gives CASSYGDEQPQHF.

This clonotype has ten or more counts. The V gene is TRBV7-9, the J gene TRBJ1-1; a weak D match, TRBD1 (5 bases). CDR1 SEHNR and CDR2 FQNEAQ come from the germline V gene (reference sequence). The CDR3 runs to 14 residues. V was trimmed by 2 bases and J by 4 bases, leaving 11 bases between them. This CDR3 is CASSLRGGGTEAFF. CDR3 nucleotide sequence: TGTGCCAGCAGCTTAAGGGGAGGTGGCACTGAAGCTTTCTTT.

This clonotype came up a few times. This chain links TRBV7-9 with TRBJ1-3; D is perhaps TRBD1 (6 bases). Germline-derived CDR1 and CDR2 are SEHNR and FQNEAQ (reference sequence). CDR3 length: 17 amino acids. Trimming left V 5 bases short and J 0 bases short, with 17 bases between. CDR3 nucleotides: TGTGCCAGCAGCCGAGGGGGGGCCACTCACTCTGGAAACACCATATATTTT. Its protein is CASSRGGATHSGNTIYF.

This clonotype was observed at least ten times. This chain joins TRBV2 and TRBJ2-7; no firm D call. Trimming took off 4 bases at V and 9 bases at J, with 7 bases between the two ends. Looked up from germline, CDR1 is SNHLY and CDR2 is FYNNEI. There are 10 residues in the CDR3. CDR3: CASSGAGQYF. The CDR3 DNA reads TGTGCCAGCAGTGGGGCCGGGCAGTACTTC.

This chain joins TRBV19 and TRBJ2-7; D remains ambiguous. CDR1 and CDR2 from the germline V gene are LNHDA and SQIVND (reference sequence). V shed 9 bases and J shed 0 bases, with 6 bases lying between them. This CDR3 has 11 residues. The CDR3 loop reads CASATSYEQYF. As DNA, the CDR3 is TGTGCCAGCGCTACCTCCTACGAGCAGTACTTC.

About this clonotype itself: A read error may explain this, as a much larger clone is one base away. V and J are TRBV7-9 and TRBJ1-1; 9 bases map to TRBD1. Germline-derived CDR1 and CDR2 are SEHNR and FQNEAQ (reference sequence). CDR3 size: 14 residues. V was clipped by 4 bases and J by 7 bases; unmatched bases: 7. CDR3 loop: CASSSRDRAYEAFF. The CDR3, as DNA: TGTGCCAGCAGCTCGAGGGACAGGGCTTATGAAGCTTTCTTT.

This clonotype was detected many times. CDR3: CASSPRGRYGYTF. In nucleotides, the CDR3 is TGTGCCAGTAGTCCCCGCGGACGCTATGGCTACACCTTC. This chain uses TRBV19 with TRBJ1-2, with D uncertain. V lost 5 bases and J lost 4, with 11 bases in between. Germline CDR1 and CDR2: LNHDA and SQIVND (reference sequence). The CDR3 is made up of 13 amino acids.

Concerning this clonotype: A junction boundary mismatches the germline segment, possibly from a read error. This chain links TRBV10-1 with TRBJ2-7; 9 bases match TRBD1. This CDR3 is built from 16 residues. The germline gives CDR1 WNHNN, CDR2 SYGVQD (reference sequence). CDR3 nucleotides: TGTGCCAGCAGTGAGTGGGCCGGGACAGGGTTCTACGAGCAGTACTTC. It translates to CASSEWAGTGFYEQYF.

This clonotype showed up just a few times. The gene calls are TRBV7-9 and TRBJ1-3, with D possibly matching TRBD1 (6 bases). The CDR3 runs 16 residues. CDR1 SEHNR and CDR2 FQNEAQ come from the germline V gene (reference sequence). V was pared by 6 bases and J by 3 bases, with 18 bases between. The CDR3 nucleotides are TGTGCCAGCAGTTTACGAGCGCAGGGGTATGGAAACACCATATATTTT. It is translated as CASSLRAQGYGNTIYF.

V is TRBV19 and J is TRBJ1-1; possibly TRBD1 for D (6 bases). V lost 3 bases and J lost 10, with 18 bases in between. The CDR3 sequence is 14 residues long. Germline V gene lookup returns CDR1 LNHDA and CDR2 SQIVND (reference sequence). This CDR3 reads CASSMGTWNGGAFF. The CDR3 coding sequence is TGTGCCAGTAGTATGGGGACATGGAACGGGGGAGCTTTCTTT.

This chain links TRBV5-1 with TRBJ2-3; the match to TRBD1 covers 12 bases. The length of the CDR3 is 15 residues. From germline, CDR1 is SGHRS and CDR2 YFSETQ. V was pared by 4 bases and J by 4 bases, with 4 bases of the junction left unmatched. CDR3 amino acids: CASSGGTGGADTQYF. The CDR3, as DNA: TGCGCCAGCAGCGGGGGGACAGGGGGCGCAGATACGCAGTATTTT.

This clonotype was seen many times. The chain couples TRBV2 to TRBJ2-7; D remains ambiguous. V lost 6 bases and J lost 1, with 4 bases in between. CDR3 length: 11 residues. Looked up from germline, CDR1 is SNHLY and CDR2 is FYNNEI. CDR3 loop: CASSASYEQYF. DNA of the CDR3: TGTGCCAGCAGCGCTTCCTACGAGCAGTACTTC.

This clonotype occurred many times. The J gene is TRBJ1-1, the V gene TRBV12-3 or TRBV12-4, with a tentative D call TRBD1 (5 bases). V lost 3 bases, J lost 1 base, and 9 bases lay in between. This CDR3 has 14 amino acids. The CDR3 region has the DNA TGTGCCAGCAGTTTCTCCCAGGGGAACACTGAAGCTTTCTTT. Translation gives CASSFSQGNTEAFF.

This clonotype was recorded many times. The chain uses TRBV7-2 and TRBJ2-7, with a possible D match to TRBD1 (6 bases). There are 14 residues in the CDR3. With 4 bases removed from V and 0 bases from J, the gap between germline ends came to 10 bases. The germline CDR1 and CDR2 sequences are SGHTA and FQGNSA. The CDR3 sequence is CASSSRDTSYEQYF. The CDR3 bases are TGTGCCAGCAGCTCCCGGGACACCTCCTACGAGCAGTACTTC. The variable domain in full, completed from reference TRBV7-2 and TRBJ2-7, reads GAGVSQSPSNKVTEKGKDVELRCDPISGHTALYWYRQSLGQGLEFLIYFQGNSAPDKSGLPSDRFSAERTGGSVSTLTIQRTQQEDSAVYLCASSSRDTSYEQYFGPGTRLTVT.

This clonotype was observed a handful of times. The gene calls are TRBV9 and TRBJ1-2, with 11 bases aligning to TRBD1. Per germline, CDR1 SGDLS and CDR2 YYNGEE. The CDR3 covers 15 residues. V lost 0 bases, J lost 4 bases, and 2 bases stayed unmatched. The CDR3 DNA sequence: TGTGCCAGCAGCGTAGGGGGACAGGGGGTCTATGGCTACACCTTC. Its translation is CASSVGGQGVYGYTF.

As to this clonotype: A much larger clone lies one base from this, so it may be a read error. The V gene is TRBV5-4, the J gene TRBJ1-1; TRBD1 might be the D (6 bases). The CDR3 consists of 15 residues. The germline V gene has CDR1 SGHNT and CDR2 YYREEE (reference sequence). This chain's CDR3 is CVSSPYQGLNTEAFF. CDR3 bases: TGTGTCAGCAGCCCGTATCAGGGGCTGAACACTGAAGCTTTCTTT.

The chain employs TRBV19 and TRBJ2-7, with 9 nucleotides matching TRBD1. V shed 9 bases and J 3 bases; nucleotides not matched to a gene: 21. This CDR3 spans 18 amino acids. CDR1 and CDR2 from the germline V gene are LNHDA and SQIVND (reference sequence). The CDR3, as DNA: TGTGCCAGCAGCCTAGACGCTAGAGGCGGGACAGGGATCTACGAGCAGTACTTC. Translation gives CASSLDARGGTGIYEQYF.

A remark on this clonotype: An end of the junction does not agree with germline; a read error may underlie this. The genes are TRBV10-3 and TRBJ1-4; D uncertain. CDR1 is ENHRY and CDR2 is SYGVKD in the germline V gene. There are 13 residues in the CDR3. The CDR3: CASSYSPNEKLFF. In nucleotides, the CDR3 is TGTGCCAGCAGTTACTCTCCTAATGAAAAACTGTTTTTT.

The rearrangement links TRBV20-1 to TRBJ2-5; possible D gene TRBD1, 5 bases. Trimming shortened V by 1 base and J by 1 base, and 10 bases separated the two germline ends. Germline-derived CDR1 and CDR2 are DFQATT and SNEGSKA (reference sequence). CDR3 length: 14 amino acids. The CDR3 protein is CSARAPRAQETQYF. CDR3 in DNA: TGCAGTGCTAGAGCTCCCAGGGCCCAAGAGACCCAGTACTTC.

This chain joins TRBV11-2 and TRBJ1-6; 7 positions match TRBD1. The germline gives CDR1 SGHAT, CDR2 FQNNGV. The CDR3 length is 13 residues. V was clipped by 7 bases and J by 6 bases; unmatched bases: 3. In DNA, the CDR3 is TGTGCCAGCATGGGACAGAGTAATTCACCCCTCCACTTT. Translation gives CASMGQSNSPLHF.